The present T cell receptor beta chain was sequenced within a study of T-cell memory formation after mild COVID-19. Turning to the study itself: TCR clusters were mostly confined to one donor each. Study findings and constraints: The CD4+ clones that contracted clustered mainly within CM and EM, and the CD8+ clones concentrated in EMRA. From day 15 to 85, contracting clones were balanced between CD4 and CD8, whereas later expanders leaned toward CD4+.

The sample holds a few counts of this clonotype. Its specificity is unknown. The trim removed 2 bases at V and 2 bases at J, leaving 6 bases unmatched. Germline V gene lookup returns CDR1 SGDLS and CDR2 YYNGEE. CDR3 size: 15 residues. 5'RACE primed from the constant segment yielded TCR alpha and TCR beta cDNA libraries bearing sample barcodes and UMIs. In TCRdb, the 5' RACE reads were re-called with MiXCR into one record per CDR3 protein. The sample lists 550,000 to 650,000 distinct CDR3 sequences, 15% to 20% occurring once. The sample comprised PBMCs or a T cell subset sorted from them (not recorded which). This TCR derives from an adult woman who had mild COVID-19 (a few samples of this study predate the infection). Cell type and time point are not known. The V and J genes are TRBV9 and TRBJ1-1; 7 bases match TRBD1. The CDR3, as DNA: TGTGCCAGCAGCGTGGAGACAGGGTCTAACACTGAAGCTTTCTTT. This sequence encodes CASSVETGSNTEAFF.